The rows below give T cell receptor beta chains drawn from one sample of a study of beta chain features in type 1 diabetes. The protocol was immunoSEQ multiplex PCR, while the TCRdb copy is restricted to in-frame clones and leaves out a portion. The table shows roughly 730,000 clones, with 13% occurring only once. Sequencing input: naive CD4+ T cells from blood. The origin of the receptors is a man aged 18 to 30 with type 1 diabetes. CDR3s include the opening cysteine and the closing phenylalanine or tryptophan. The D gene is left open where the match is weak. Clone size appears in some rows only: once, few, many, or a class for an expanded clone.

TRBV5-1	.	few	TRBJ1-1	TGCGCCAGCAGCTTGGAGGCCGACACTGAAGCTTTCTTT	CASSLEADTEAFF
TRBV7-9	.	.	TRBJ1-2	TGTGCCAGCAGCTCGGGGCTCTATGGCTACACCTTC	CASSSGLYGYTF
TRBV27	.	.	TRBJ2-3	TGTGCCAGCAGTTTTCACAAGTTCACAGATACGCAGTATTTT	CASSFHKFTDTQYF
TRBV5-1	.	.	TRBJ2-7	TGCGCCAGCAGCTTCACAGGCGAGCAGTACTTC	CASSFTGEQYF
TRBV7-6	TRBD2	few	TRBJ2-5	TGTGCCAGCAGCCAAAGGACTAGCGGGTCGGGGGAGACCCAGTACTTC	CASSQRTSGSGETQYF
TRBV21-1	.	.	TRBJ2-7	TGTGCCAGCAGCAAAGCCGCGCAGGGGGACAGCTCGCCGAAAACCTCCTACGAGCAGTACTTC	CASSKAAQGDSSPKTSYEQYF
TRBV6-5	.	.	TRBJ1-3	TGTGCCAGCAGTGGACAGTACTCTGGAAACACCATATATTTT	CASSGQYSGNTIYF
TRBV5-1	.	.	TRBJ1-1	TGCGCCAGCAGTTTGGGAGAAGACACTGAAGCTTTCTTT	CASSLGEDTEAFF
TRBV28	.	.	TRBJ1-2	TGTGCCAGCAGTTTAACAGCTAACTATGGCTACACCTTC	CASSLTANYGYTF
TRBV4-1	TRBD2	.	TRBJ2-7	TGCGCCAGCAGCCAATTTCATCTCCCCTCCGGAGCGGGGACCAGCTCCTACGAGCAGTACTTC	CASSQFHLPSGAGTSSYEQYF
TRBV18	.	few	TRBJ2-2	TGTGCCAGCTCACCGACAGTAGCGGTCCCCGGGGAGCTGTTTTTT	CASSPTVAVPGELFF
TRBV27	TRBD1	.	TRBJ1-6	TGTGCCAGCAGTTTTCTCCGGGACAGGGACTTAAAATCACCCCTCCACTTT	CASSFLRDRDLKSPLHF
TRBV6-6	TRBD1	.	TRBJ2-2	TGTGCCAGCAGTTGCAACGGACAGGGTTGTACCGGGGAGCTGTTTTTT	CASSCNGQGCTGELFF
TRBV10-3	.	few	TRBJ2-1	TGTGCCATCAGTGTTTCGACAGGTAAAGATGAGCAGTTCTTC	CAISVSTGKDEQFF
TRBV5-1	TRBD1	.	TRBJ1-4	TGCGCCAGCAGCTTCCTGGGACAGGGGGGCGAAAAACTGTTTTTT	CASSFLGQGGEKLFF
TRBV30	.	few	TRBJ2-1	TGTGCCTGGAGTTCTTACGGGGGGCCCTGGAATGAGCAGTTCTTC	CAWSSYGGPWNEQFF
TRBV30	.	few	TRBJ1-6	TGTGCCTGGAGTGGAAACTGGGGCTCACCCCTCCACTTT	CAWSGNWGSPLHF
TRBV30	.	few	TRBJ1-1	TGTGCCTGGAGTGTATCGAGGTACACTGAAGCTTTCTTT	CAWSVSRYTEAFF
TRBV12-5	.	.	TRBJ2-1	TGTGCTAGTGGTTTGGGGGCCGCTAGCTCCTACAATGAGCAGTTCTTC	CASGLGAASSYNEQFF
TRBV30	.	.	TRBJ1-2	TGTGCCTGGAATCTTAACTATGGCTACACCTTC	CAWNLNYGYTF
TRBV4-1	TRBD1	few	TRBJ1-2	TGCGCCAGCAGCCAAGCGGGACAGGGAAGGTATGGCTACACCTTC	CASSQAGQGRYGYTF
TRBV23-1	.	many	TRBJ2-1	TGCGCCAGCAGTCAAACGACGACAGGGAGGAGGTGGAATGAGCAGTTCTTC	CASSQTTTGRRWNEQFF
TRBV6-1	.	.	TRBJ2-1	TGTGCCAGCACACAGCTCCGGGTCGCCTACAATGAGCAGTTCTTC	CASTQLRVAYNEQFF
TRBV7-9	.	few	TRBJ2-1	TGTGCCAGCAGCCCCGCCGGCTCCTACAATGAGCAGTTCTTC	CASSPAGSYNEQFF
TRBV10-3	.	.	TRBJ2-3	TGTGCCATCAGTGAAGGGGGAGCGGGGCCGTATTTT	CAISEGGAGPYF
TRBV6-6	.	.	TRBJ1-1	TGTGCCAGCAGTCACCGGGTGGGGCGGACTGAAGCTTTCTTT	CASSHRVGRTEAFF
TRBV14	TRBD1	.	TRBJ2-1	TGTGCCAGCCGAAACTCAGGGGGCAATGAGCAGTTCTTC	CASRNSGGNEQFF
TRBV14	.	few	TRBJ1-1	TGTGCCAGCAGCCAAGGCACGAACACTGAAGCTTTCTTT	CASSQGTNTEAFF